This T cell receptor (beta chain) was documented in a study of CD8+ T cells in alopecia areata. Study summary: Tofacitinib dosing lasted 6 to 18 months, which was then followed by 6 months off drug. General observations from the study: Especially in alopecia totalis/universalis, lesional scalp showed greater clonality than normal scalp did.

TCR sequencing used cDNA made by reverse transcription of extracted RNA. Using immunoSEQ multiplex PCR, the repertoire was profiled, and TCRdb retains in-frame clones only, with some absent. In the table there are a few hundred thousand clones, under 80% of which are singletons. Peripheral blood, together with lesional scalp punch biopsies, was collected from alopecia areata patients. This CDR3 spans 11 amino acids. Trimming left V 6 bases short and J 7 bases short, with 9 bases between. Germline values: CDR1 MNHEY, CDR2 SVGAGI. Turning to this clone: Its antigen is not identified.

The chain recombines TRBV6-5 with TRBJ1-1; D gene unclear. The clonotype originates from a human donor with alopecia areata. Source: CD4+ T cells sorted from blood, taken at week 0. CDR3 residues: CASSQILEAFF. In DNA form, the CDR3 reads TGTGCCAGCAGCCAGATCCTTGAAGCTTTCTTT.